The subject of this entry is one T cell receptor (beta chain). Assignments of participants to cohorts depended upon their own reported clinical history. It was within 2 weeks before study entry that exposed participants met a COVID-19 case. This CDR3 comprises 15 residues. Germline assignment: CDR1 KGHSH and CDR2 LQKENI. V shed 6 bases and J 8 bases; nucleotides not matched to a gene: 13. The data are from a study of blood T cell repertoires in COVID-19. Study at large: COVID-19 samples from acute and convalescent phases originated in the United States, Italy and Spain. Sample material is recorded as cDNA or gDNA derived from T cells, B-cell-depleted T cells, or PBMCs.

Sequencing used immunoSEQ multiplex PCR; TCRdb keeps in-frame clones, though not all of them. This table has 260,000 or so clones, roughly 85% appearing once. This chain connects TRBV18 to TRBJ1-3; TRBD1 matches 7 bases. The specimen was PBMCs or T cells enriched from blood (not recorded which). The clonotype comes from a woman between 40 and 55 years old who had been exposed to COVID-19. The CDR3 protein is CASSRTGQTGDTIYF. The DNA for the CDR3 is TGTGCCAGCTCCCGGACCGGGCAAACAGGGGACACCATATATTTT.